The entry that follows covers one T cell receptor (beta chain) sequence. These data come from a study of cytomegalovirus exposure and HLA in healthy donors. In germline, CDR1 is SQVTM, CDR2 ANQGSEA. V lost 5 bases, J lost 0 bases, and 6 bases lay in between. This CDR3 has 12 residues. Produced via immunoSEQ multiplex PCR; TCRdb's table is partial and in-frame only. The repertoire holds around 150,000 clones, with 86% as singletons. It was the roughly 130-subject validation cohort, separate from the approximately 700-subject first cohort, to which the donors belonged. Material: PBMCs. V usage is TRBV29-1 and J usage is TRBJ2-3; D is unclear. This clonotype was sampled from a woman in her twenties or thirties in good health and CMV-seronegative. CDR3 residues: CSVFASTDTQYF. CDR3 sequence (DNA): TGCAGCGTTTTTGCTAGCACAGATACGCAGTATTTT.